The 3 T cell receptor beta chains below were found in one sample sequenced in a study of cytomegalovirus exposure and HLA in healthy donors. Amplification used 60 Vbeta primers and 13 Jbeta primers. Measured with immunoSEQ multiplex PCR; TCRdb has only the in-frame clones, and not every one. The data contain more than 110,000 clones, 65% to 80% of them singletons. Sequenced input: PBMCs. All receptors derive from a man aged 25-40 years in good health and CMV-seronegative.

The chain couples TRBV19 to TRBJ1-1, with D perhaps TRBD1 (6 bases). Per the germline V gene, CDR1 is LNHDA and CDR2 is SQIVND (reference sequence). The CDR3 extends over 12 amino acids. V was cut by 7 bases and J by 1 base, with 7 bases left in between. DNA for the CDR3: TGTGCCAGTATACAGGGGAACACTGAAGCTTTCTTT. This codes for CASIQGNTEAFF.

A remark on this clone: Mismatch with germline at one junction end may stem from a read error. The J gene is TRBJ2-3, the V gene TRBV9; 8 positions agree with TRBD2. CDR3 size: 16 residues. From germline, CDR1 is SGDLS and CDR2 YYNGEE. The CDR3 is CASGVAAGGGTDTQYF. CDR3 bases: TGTGCCAGCGGCGTAGCGGCGGGAGGTGGCACAGATACGCAGTATTTT.

CDR3 region: CASSSDRGPYEQYF. The DNA for the CDR3 is TGTGCCAGCAGCTCTGACAGGGGGCCCTACGAGCAGTACTTC. V usage is TRBV7-2 and J usage is TRBJ2-7; 10 nucleotides match TRBD1. Germline V gene lookup returns CDR1 SGHTA and CDR2 FQGNSA. J gave up 2 bases and V 4 bases, and 2 bases lay outside the gene matches. The CDR3 extends over 14 amino acids.